The 15 T cell receptor beta chains below all came from one sample that was sequenced in a study of beta chain features in type 1 diabetes. Points from the study as a whole: TCRB CDR3s were moderately but significantly shorter in Type 1 diabetes patients in all four CD4+ subsets.

The whole isolated RNA underwent reverse transcription, so sequencing captured expressed TCRB transcripts. This table comes from immunoSEQ multiplex PCR, and its TCRdb copy is limited to in-frame clones, with some not included. The sample has over 200,000 clones; roughly 11% are singletons. No antigen has been assigned to these receptors. Sequences were obtained from naive CD4+ T cells from blood. Source of these receptors: a young man with type 1 diabetes.

The chain carries TRBV6-1 and TRBJ1-4; possibly TRBD1 for D (5 bases). Trimming left V 6 bases short and J 3 bases short, with 14 bases between. The germline V gene encodes CDR1 MNHNS and CDR2 SASEGT. CDR3 length: 15 residues. The CDR3 sequence: CASSRRQQANEKLFF. The CDR3 DNA reads TGTGCCAGCAGCCGCCGACAGCAAGCTAATGAAAAACTGTTTTTT.

The V gene is TRBV6-5, the J gene TRBJ2-3; 9 bases fit TRBD2. From germline, CDR1 is MNHEY and CDR2 SVGAGI. Unmatched junction bases numbered 11, after V lost 4 bases and J lost 6 bases. The CDR3 runs 16 residues. DNA for the CDR3: TGTGCCAGCAGTTTTGGGGGACTAGCAATCGGTGATACGCAGTATTTT. This codes for CASSFGGLAIGDTQYF.

The rearrangement uses TRBV18 and TRBJ2-1, with 8 nucleotides matching TRBD1. The CDR3 consists of 12 residues. The junction had 6 bases not matched to a gene; V was cut back by 3 bases and J by 14 bases. Germline lookup yields CDR1 KGHSH and CDR2 LQKENI. Here the CDR3 reads CASSPAGQAEFF. The CDR3 DNA reads as TGTGCCAGCTCACCGGCGGGACAGGCAGAGTTCTTC.

The V call is TRBV6-5, the J call TRBJ2-5; TRBD1 is a possible D gene (6 bases). This CDR3 contains 14 residues. From germline, CDR1 is MNHEY and CDR2 SVGAGI. Trimming left V 0 bases short and J 2 bases short, with 7 bases between. CDR3 region: CASSYSTGQETQYF. CDR3 nucleotides: TGTGCCAGCAGTTACTCGACAGGACAAGAGACCCAGTACTTC.

The chain combines TRBV9 with TRBJ2-7; 7 bases agree with TRBD1. This CDR3 is 16 amino acids long. The ends lost 3 bases at V and 2 bases at J; junction bases unmatched: 11. Germline V gene lookup returns CDR1 SGDLS and CDR2 YYNGEE. CDR3 in DNA: TGTGCCAGCAGCGGGTTAACAGGGGTCGACACCTACGAGCAGTACTTC. Protein product: CASSGLTGVDTYEQYF.

The sample holds a few counts of this clone. The rearrangement links TRBV2 to TRBJ2-3, with 8 positions matching TRBD2. Germline CDR1 and CDR2: SNHLY and FYNNEI. V lost 1 base and J lost 7; bases outside the gene matches: 4. There are 14 residues in the CDR3. In nucleotides, the CDR3 is TGTGCCAGCAGTGAAGGGACTAGCCCCCATACGCAGTATTTT. The encoded protein is CASSEGTSPHTQYF.

The chain uses TRBV18 and TRBJ1-3; D possibly corresponds to TRBD1 (5 bases). V was clipped by 2 bases and J by 3 bases, with 5 bases between them. Germline assignment: CDR1 KGHSH and CDR2 LQKENI. The CDR3 is 13 residues long. CDR3 residues: CASSPTGGNTIYF. The CDR3 DNA follows: TGTGCCAGCTCACCAACAGGTGGAAACACCATATATTTT.

The rearrangement joins TRBV28 to TRBJ2-3; TRBD2 agrees at 9 bases. The trim removed 7 bases at V and 4 bases at J, leaving 3 bases unmatched. Germline values: CDR1 MDHEN, CDR2 SYDVKM. The CDR3 is 13 residues long. The CDR3 sequence: CASTGGGADTQYF. The DNA of the CDR3 is TGTGCCAGCACAGGCGGGGGGGCAGATACGCAGTATTTT.

This clone turned up a few times. This chain links TRBV7-9 with TRBJ1-4, with D possibly TRBD1 on 6 matching bases. The CDR3 is 15 residues long. Germline V lookup: CDR1 SEHNR, CDR2 FQNEAQ (reference sequence). V shed 5 bases and J shed 6 bases, with 16 bases lying between them. DNA of the CDR3: TGTGCCAGCAGCGAGGTTCAGGGGAATGATGAAAAACTGTTTTTT. Amino acids: CASSEVQGNDEKLFF.

This chain uses TRBV11-2 with TRBJ2-3; 7 bases match TRBD1. This CDR3 contains 13 residues. Germline values: CDR1 SGHAT, CDR2 FQNNGV. Trimming took 5 bases from V and 8 from J; bases not matched to a gene: 7. DNA of the CDR3: TGTGCCAGCAGCACGACAGGGTTCGGTACGCAGTATTTT. Translating gives CASSTTGFGTQYF.

In DNA form, the CDR3 reads TGTGCCACCCTAATGACAGGCGATCAGCCCCAGCATTTT. Translation gives CATLMTGDQPQHF. V and J are TRBV28 and TRBJ1-5, with D possibly matching TRBD1 (6 bases). V was cut by 10 bases and J by 5 bases, with 15 bases left in between. Germline CDR1 and CDR2: MDHEN and SYDVKM. The CDR3 totals 13 residues.

The rearrangement uses TRBV4-1 and TRBJ2-7; maybe TRBD2 (6 bases). CDR1 is MGHRA and CDR2 is YSYEKL in the germline V gene. The CDR3 is 15 residues long. Between the trimmed V and J ends, which lost 6 bases and 0 bases, there was a span of 15 bases. This chain's CDR3 is CASSSSGRSSYEQYF. CDR3 DNA sequence: TGCGCCAGCAGTTCCAGCGGGCGAAGCTCCTACGAGCAGTACTTC.

V gene TRBV5-1 combines with J gene TRBJ2-1, with 9 bases identical to TRBD2. The CDR3 totals 14 residues. The trim removed 0 bases at V and 9 bases at J, leaving 4 bases unmatched. CDR1 and CDR2 (germline): SGHRS, YFSETQ. Written as DNA, the CDR3 is TGCGCCAGCAGCTTGGAGGGACTAGCTAGTGAGCAGTTCTTC. Protein product: CASSLEGLASEQFF.

In this sample, this clone turned up a few times. V usage is TRBV25-1 and J usage is TRBJ2-7; D remains ambiguous. V shed 4 bases and J shed 5 bases, with 12 bases lying between them. CDR3 size: 13 residues. Germline loops: CDR1 MGHDK, CDR2 SYGVNS. The CDR3 is CASSAPVLNEQYF. Here the CDR3 DNA reads TGTGCCAGCAGTGCACCGGTTTTGAACGAGCAGTACTTC.

The J gene is TRBJ1-1, the V gene TRBV19; D call uncertain. The V gene's germline CDR1 is LNHDA and CDR2 SQIVND (reference sequence). The V end lost 6 bases, the J end lost 0 bases, and 17 bases lay between the germline ends. The CDR3 sequence is 16 residues long. The CDR3 DNA follows: TGTGCCAGTAGGCCGGCTACAGTCATCATGAACACTGAAGCTTTCTTT. It is translated as CASRPATVIMNTEAFF. Looking up the rest from reference TRBV19 and TRBJ1-1 gives the full variable domain: DGGITQSPKYLFRKEGQNVTLSCEQNLNHDAMYWYRQDPGQGLRLIYYSQIVNDFQKGDIAEGYSVSREKKESFPLTVTSAQKNPTAFYLCASRPATVIMNTEAFFGQGTRLTVV.